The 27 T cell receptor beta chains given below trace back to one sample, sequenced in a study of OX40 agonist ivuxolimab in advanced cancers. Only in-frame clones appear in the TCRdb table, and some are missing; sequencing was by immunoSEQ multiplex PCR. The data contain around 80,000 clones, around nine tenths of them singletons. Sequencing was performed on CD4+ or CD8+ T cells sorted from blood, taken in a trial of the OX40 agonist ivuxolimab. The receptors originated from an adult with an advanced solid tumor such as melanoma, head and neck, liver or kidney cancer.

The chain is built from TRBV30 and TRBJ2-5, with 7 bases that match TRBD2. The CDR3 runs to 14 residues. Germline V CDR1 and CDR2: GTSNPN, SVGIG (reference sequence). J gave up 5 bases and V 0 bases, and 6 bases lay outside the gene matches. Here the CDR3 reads CAWSVSSGVETQYF. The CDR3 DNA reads TGTGCCTGGAGTGTATCCAGCGGGGTCGAGACCCAGTACTTC.

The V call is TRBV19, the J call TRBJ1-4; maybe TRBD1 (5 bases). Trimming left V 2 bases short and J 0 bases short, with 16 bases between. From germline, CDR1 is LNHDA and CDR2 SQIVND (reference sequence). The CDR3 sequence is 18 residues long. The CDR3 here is CASSINRGMTATNEKLFF. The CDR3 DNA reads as TGTGCCAGTAGTATAAATAGGGGAATGACTGCAACTAATGAAAAACTGTTTTTT.

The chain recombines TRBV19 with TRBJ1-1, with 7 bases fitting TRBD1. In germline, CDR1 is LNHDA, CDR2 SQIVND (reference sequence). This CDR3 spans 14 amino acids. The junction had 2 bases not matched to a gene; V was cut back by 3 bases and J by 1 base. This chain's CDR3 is CASSMTGRNTEAFF. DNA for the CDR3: TGTGCCAGTAGTATGACAGGGCGGAACACTGAAGCTTTCTTT.

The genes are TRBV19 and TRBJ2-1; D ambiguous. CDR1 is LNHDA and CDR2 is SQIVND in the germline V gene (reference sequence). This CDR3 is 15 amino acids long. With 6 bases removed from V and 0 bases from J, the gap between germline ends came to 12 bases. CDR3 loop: CASRDAVSSYNEQFF. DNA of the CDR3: TGTGCCAGTAGAGACGCGGTAAGCTCCTACAATGAGCAGTTCTTC.

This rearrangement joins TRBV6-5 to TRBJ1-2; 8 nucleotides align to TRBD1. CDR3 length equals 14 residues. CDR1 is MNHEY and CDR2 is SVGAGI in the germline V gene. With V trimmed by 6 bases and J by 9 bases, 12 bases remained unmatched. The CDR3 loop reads CASRRTQQGVRYTF. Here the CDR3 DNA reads TGTGCCAGCAGACGAACACAACAGGGGGTCCGCTACACCTTC.

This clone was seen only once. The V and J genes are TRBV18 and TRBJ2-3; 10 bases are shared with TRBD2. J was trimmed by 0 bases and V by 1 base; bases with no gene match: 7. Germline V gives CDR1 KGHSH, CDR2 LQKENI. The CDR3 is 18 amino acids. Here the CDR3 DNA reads TGTGCCAGCTCACCACTCCTAGCGGGGGCCGGGAGCACAGATACGCAGTATTTT. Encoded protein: CASSPLLAGAGSTDTQYF.

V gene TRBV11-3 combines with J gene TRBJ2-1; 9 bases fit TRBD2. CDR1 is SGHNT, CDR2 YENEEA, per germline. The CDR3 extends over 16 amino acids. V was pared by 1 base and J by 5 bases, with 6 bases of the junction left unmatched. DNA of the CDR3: TGTGCCAGCAGCTTAGCCGGTAGCGGGGGTAACAATGAGCAGTTCTTC. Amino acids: CASSLAGSGGNNEQFF.

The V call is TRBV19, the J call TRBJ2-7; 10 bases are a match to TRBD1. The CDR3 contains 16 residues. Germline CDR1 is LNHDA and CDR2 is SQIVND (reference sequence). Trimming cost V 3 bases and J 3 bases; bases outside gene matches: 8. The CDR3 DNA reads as TGTGCCAGTAGTATTGGAACAGGGGACAGGGGCTACGAGCAGTACTTC. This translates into CASSIGTGDRGYEQYF.

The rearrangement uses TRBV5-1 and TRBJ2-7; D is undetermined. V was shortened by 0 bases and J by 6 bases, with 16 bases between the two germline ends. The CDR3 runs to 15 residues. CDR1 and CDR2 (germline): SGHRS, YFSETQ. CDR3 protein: CASSLGSVRSLEQYF. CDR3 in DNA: TGCGCCAGCAGCTTGGGATCTGTTAGAAGCCTCGAGCAGTACTTC.

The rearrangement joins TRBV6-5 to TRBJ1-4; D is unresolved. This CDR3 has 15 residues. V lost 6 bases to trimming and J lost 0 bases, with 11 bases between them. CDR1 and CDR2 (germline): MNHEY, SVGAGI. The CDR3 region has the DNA TGTGCCAGCAGGTACGGACCGGCAACTAATGAAAAACTGTTTTTT. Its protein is CASRYGPATNEKLFF.

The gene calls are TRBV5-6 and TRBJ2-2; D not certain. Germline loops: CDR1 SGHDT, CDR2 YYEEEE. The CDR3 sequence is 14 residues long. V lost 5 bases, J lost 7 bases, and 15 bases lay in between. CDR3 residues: CASRTGSWGGELFF. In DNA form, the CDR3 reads TGTGCCAGCAGGACCGGGTCCTGGGGCGGGGAGCTGTTTTTT.

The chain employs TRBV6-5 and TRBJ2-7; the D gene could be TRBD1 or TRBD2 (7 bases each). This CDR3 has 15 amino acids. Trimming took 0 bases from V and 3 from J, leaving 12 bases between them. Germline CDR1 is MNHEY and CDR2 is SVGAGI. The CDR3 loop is CASSYSQGGSYEQYF. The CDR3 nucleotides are TGTGCCAGCAGTTACTCGCAGGGGGGGAGCTACGAGCAGTACTTC.

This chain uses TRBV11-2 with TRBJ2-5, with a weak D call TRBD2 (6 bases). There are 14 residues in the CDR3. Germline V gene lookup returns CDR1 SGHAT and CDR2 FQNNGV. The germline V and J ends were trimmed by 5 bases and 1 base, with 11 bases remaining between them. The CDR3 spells CASSLGSIQETQYF. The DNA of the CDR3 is TGTGCCAGCAGCCTCGGGAGTATCCAAGAGACCCAGTACTTC. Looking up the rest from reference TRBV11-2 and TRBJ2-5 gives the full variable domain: EAGVAQSPRYKIIEKRQSVAFWCNPISGHATLYWYQQILGQGPKLLIQFQNNGVVDDSQLPKDRFSAERLKGVDSTLKIQPAKLEDSAVYLCASSLGSIQETQYFGPGTRLLVL.

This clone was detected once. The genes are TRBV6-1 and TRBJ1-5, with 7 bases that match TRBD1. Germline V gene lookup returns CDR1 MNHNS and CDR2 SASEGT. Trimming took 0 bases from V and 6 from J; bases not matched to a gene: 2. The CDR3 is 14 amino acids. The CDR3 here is CASSEAGGSQPQHF. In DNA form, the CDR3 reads TGTGCCAGCAGTGAAGCAGGGGGCAGTCAGCCCCAGCATTTT.

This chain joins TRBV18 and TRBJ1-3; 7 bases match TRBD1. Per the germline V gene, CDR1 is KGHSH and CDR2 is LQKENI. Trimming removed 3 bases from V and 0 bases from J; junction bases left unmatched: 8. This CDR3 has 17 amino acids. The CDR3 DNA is TGTGCCAGCTCACCTACGGGACAGCCAAACTCTGGAAACACCATATATTTT. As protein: CASSPTGQPNSGNTIYF.

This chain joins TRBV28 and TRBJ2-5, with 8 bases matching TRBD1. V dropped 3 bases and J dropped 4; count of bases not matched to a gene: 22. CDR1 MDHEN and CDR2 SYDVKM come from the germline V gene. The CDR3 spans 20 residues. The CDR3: CASSLVAPKGRGHVRETQYF. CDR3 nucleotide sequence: TGTGCCAGCAGTTTGGTCGCGCCGAAGGGCAGGGGGCACGTTAGAGAGACCCAGTACTTC.

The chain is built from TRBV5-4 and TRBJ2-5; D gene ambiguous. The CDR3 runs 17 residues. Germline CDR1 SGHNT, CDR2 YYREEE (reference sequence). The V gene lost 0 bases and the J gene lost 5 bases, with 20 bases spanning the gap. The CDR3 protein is CASSLELSAVQPETQYF. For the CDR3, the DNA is TGTGCCAGCAGCTTGGAACTATCGGCAGTTCAGCCGGAGACCCAGTACTTC.

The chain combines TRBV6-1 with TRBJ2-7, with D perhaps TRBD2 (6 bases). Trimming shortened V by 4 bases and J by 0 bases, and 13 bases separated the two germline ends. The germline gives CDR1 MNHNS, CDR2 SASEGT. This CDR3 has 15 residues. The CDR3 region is CASSVLSGPSYEQYF. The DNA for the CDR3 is TGTGCCAGCAGTGTCCTTAGCGGACCCTCCTACGAGCAGTACTTC.

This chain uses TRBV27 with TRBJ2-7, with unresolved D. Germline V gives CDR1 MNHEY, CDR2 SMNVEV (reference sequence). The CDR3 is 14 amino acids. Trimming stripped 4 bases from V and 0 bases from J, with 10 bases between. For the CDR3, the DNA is TGTGCCAGCAGTTCCTTTGGCAGCTCCTACGAGCAGTACTTC. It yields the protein CASSSFGSSYEQYF.

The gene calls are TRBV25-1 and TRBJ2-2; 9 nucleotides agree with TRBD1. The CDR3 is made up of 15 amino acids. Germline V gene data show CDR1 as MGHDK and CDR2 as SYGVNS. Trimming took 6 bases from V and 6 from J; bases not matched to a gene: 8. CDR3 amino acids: CASSTGTGLSGELFF. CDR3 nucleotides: TGTGCCAGCAGCACCGGGACAGGGCTGTCCGGGGAGCTGTTTTTT.

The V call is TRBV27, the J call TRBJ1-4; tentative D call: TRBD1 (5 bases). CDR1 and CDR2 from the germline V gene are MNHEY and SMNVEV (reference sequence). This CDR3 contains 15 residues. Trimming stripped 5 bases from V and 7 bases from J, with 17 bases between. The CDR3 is CASSPTLGVAEKLFF. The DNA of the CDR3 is TGTGCCAGCAGTCCAACATTGGGGGTGGCTGAAAAACTGTTTTTT. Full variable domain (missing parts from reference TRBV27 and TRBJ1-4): EAQVTQNPRYLITVTGKKLTVTCSQNMNHEYMSWYRQDPGLGLRQIYYSMNVEVTDKGDVPEGYKVSRKEKRNFPLILESPSPNQTSLYFCASSPTLGVAEKLFFGSGTQLSVL.

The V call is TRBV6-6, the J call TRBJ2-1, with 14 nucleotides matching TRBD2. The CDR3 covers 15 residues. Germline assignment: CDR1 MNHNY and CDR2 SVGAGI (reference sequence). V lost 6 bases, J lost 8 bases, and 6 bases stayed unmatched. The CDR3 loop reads CASSLGLAGGYEQFF. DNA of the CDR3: TGTGCCAGCAGCCTCGGACTAGCGGGGGGATATGAGCAGTTCTTC.

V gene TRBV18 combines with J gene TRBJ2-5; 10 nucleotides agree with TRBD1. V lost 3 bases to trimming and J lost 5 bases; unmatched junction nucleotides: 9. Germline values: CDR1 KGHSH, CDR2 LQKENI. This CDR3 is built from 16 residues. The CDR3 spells CASSPQTGGAGETQYF. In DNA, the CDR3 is TGTGCCAGCTCACCGCAGACAGGGGGCGCAGGGGAGACCCAGTACTTC. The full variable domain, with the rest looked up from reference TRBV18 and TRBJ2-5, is NAGVMQNPRHLVRRRGQEARLRCSPMKGHSHVYWYRQLPEEGLKFMVYLQKENIIDESGMPKERFSAEFPKEGPSILRIQQVVRGDSAAYFCASSPQTGGAGETQYFGPGTRLLVL.

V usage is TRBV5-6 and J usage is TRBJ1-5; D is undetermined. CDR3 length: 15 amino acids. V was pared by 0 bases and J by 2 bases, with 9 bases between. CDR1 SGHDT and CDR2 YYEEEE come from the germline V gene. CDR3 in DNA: TGTGCCAGCAGCTTGGGAGGGTTTGGCAATCAGCCCCAGCATTTT. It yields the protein CASSLGGFGNQPQHF.

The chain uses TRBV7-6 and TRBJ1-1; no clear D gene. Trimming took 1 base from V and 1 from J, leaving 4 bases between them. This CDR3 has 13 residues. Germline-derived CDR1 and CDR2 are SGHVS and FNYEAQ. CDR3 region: CASSLGTNTEAFF. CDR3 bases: TGTGCCAGCAGCTTAGGAACGAACACTGAAGCTTTCTTT.

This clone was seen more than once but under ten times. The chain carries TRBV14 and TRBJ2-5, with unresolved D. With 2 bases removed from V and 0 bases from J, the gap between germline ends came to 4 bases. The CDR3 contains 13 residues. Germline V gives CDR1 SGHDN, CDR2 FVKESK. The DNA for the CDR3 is TGTGCCAGCAGCCAACAGTACCAAGAGACCCAGTACTTC. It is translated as CASSQQYQETQYF.

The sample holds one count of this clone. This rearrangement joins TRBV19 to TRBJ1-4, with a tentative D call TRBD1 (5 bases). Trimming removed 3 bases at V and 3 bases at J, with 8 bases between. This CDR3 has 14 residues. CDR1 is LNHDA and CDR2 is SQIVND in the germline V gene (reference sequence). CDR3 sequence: CASSIWGPNEKLFF. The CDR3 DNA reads TGTGCCAGTAGTATTTGGGGCCCTAATGAAAAACTGTTTTTT. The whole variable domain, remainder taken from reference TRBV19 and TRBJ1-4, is DGGITQSPKYLFRKEGQNVTLSCEQNLNHDAMYWYRQDPGQGLRLIYYSQIVNDFQKGDIAEGYSVSREKKESFPLTVTSAQKNPTAFYLCASSIWGPNEKLFFGSGTQLSVL.